Each of the 4 T cell receptor beta chains below was sequenced from the same sample in a study of T cells in localized non-small cell lung cancer. TCRdb keeps only in-frame clones here, not all; method: immunoSEQ multiplex PCR. The repertoire has over 2,000 clones, approximately 25% of them found once; the top ten carry 10%. The source was normal lung tissue next to the tumor, collected before any cancer treatment. All receptors derive from a man aged 35-69 years with stage III lung adenocarcinoma.

The chain joins TRBV29-1 to TRBJ2-2, with D perhaps matching TRBD2 (5 bases). Germline values: CDR1 SQVTM, CDR2 ANQGSEA. The CDR3 is 14 residues long. Trimming removed 4 bases from V and 2 bases from J, with 11 bases in between. This CDR3 reads CSVVVAHNTGELFF. CDR3 nucleotides: TGCAGCGTTGTCGTAGCGCACAACACCGGGGAGCTGTTTTTT.

This clone showed up just a few times. The genes are TRBV11-3 and TRBJ2-6, with 9 bases matching TRBD1. Germline V CDR1 and CDR2: SGHNT, YENEEA. The CDR3 length is 19 residues. With V trimmed by 3 bases and J by 4 bases, 13 bases remained unmatched. CDR3 coding DNA: TGTGCCAGCAGCTTTGGCCCCGGACAGGGGCTGGCCGGGGCCAACGTCCTGACTTTC. Its translation: CASSFGPGQGLAGANVLTF.

The genes are TRBV12-5 and TRBJ1-5; D gene uncertain. Germline V gene lookup returns CDR1 LGHNT and CDR2 FRNRAP. With 0 bases removed from V and 4 bases from J, the gap between germline ends came to 10 bases. The CDR3 is 15 amino acids. CDR3 nucleotide sequence: TGTGCTAGTGGTTTGGTACTGAAGGGAAATCAGCCCCAGCATTTT. It codes for CASGLVLKGNQPQHF.

The chain joins TRBV10-1 to TRBJ1-1; D not resolved. Germline CDR1 and CDR2: WNHNN and SYGVQD (reference sequence). The CDR3 sequence is 14 residues long. V lost 4 bases to trimming and J lost 1 base, with 10 bases between them. CDR3 amino acids: CASSAHRQNTEAFF. The CDR3 DNA is TGCGCCAGCAGTGCCCACAGACAGAACACTGAAGCTTTCTTT.